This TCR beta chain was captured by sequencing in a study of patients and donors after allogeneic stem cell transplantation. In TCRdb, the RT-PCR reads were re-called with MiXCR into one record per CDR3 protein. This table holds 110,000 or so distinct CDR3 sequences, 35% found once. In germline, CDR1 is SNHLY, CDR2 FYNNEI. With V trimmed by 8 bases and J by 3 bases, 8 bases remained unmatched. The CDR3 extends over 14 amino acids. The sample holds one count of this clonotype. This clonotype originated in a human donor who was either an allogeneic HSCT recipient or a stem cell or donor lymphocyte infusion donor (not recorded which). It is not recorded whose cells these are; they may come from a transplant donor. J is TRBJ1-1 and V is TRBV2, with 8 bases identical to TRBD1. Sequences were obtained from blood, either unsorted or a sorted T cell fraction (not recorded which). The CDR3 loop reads CASGYRGSDTEAFF. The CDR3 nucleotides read TGTGCCAGCGGTTACAGGGGGTCTGACACTGAAGCTTTCTTT. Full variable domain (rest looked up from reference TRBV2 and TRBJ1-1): EPEVTQTPSHQVTQMGQEVILRCVPISNHLYFYWYRQILGQKVEFLVSFYNNEISEKSEIFDDQFSVERPDGSNFTLKIRSTKLEDSAMYFCASGYRGSDTEAFFGQGTRLTVV.